The 19 T cell receptor beta chains below were found in one sample sequenced in a study of radiotherapy plus CTLA-4 blockade in lung cancer (dated by TCRdb to the late 2010s). Libraries were constructed by the immunoSEQ multiplex PCR assay. The source is immuneACCESS, and TCRdb retained only in-frame sequences with V and J called. Part of the clones is not carried over; for the studies checked, unresolved V genes explain less than half of this, and the remainder is unexplained. A total of about 94,000 clones appear in this sample, around 80% of them only once. The biggest ten clones account for about 23% of the sample. The sample consisted of peripheral blood, taken from a patient treated with radiotherapy plus ipilimumab. The receptor source for this set is a human donor with non-small cell lung cancer that progressed on radiotherapy plus ipilimumab.

This clone was counted only a few times. The J gene is TRBJ1-2, the V gene TRBV16; TRBD1 might be the D (5 bases). The CDR3 consists of 15 residues. Germline lookup yields CDR1 KGHSY and CDR2 FQNENV. The germline V and J ends were trimmed by 2 bases and 0 bases, with 10 bases remaining between them. CDR3 sequence reads: CASSQITGSNYGYTF. The CDR3 DNA sequence: TGTGCCAGCAGCCAAATTACAGGCTCTAACTATGGCTACACCTTC.

The chain has TRBV27 and TRBJ2-1, with D perhaps matching TRBD2 (5 bases). V was shortened by 2 bases and J by 5 bases, with 25 bases between the two germline ends. This CDR3 region has 19 residues. Germline CDR1 reads MNHEY; CDR2 reads SMNVEV (reference sequence). CDR3 protein: CASSLKPDALGSRNNEQFF. The CDR3 coding sequence is TGTGCCAGCAGTTTAAAACCCGACGCCTTGGGGAGTCGGAACAATGAGCAGTTCTTC.

The V call is TRBV28, the J call TRBJ2-7, with 7 bases identical to TRBD2. The J segment lost 3 bases and the V segment lost 5 bases, leaving 4 bases of the junction unmatched. Germline V gene sequence: CDR1 MDHEN, CDR2 SYDVKM. CDR3 size: 13 residues. For the CDR3, the DNA is TGTGCCAGCAGTAGCGCGGGAGTCTACGAGCAGTACGTC. Protein sequence: CASSSAGVYEQYV.

This rearrangement joins TRBV7-2 to TRBJ2-7; TRBD2 aligns across 8 bases. Germline V gene lookup returns CDR1 SGHTA and CDR2 FQGNSA. V dropped 6 bases and J dropped 6; count of bases not matched to a gene: 7. This CDR3 spans 13 amino acids. As DNA, the CDR3 is TGTGCCAGCAGATTACGGGAGGGGGGCGAGCAGTACTTC. Translating gives CASRLREGGEQYF. Drawing the rest from reference TRBV7-2 and TRBJ2-7, the complete variable domain is GAGVSQSPSNKVTEKGKDVELRCDPISGHTALYWYRQSLGQGLEFLIYFQGNSAPDKSGLPSDRFSAERTGGSVSTLTIQRTQQEDSAVYLCASRLREGGEQYFGPGTRLTVT.

The V call is TRBV27, the J call TRBJ2-7; 9 bases match TRBD1. Trimming removed 5 bases from V and 7 bases from J; junction bases left unmatched: 12. The germline V gene has CDR1 MNHEY and CDR2 SMNVEV (reference sequence). The CDR3 has 15 amino acids. CDR3 region: CASSVTGGGRREQYF. The CDR3 bases are TGTGCCAGCAGTGTAACAGGGGGCGGTCGAAGGGAGCAGTACTTC.

This chain uses TRBV28 with TRBJ1-5, with TRBD1 matching 7 bases. This CDR3 contains 14 residues. The germline gives CDR1 MDHEN, CDR2 SYDVKM. Trimming cost V 10 bases and J 0 bases; bases outside gene matches: 6. The CDR3 nucleotides read TGTGCCATTCGAACAGGGGATAGCAATCAGCCCCAGCATTTT. Translation gives CAIRTGDSNQPQHF.

The genes are TRBV9 and TRBJ2-1; D ambiguous. V was clipped by 0 bases and J by 0 bases, with 10 bases between them. The CDR3 length is 16 residues. Germline V gene lookup returns CDR1 SGDLS and CDR2 YYNGEE. CDR3 loop: CASSVAILSSYNEQFF. Here the CDR3 DNA reads TGTGCCAGCAGCGTAGCTATTCTCAGCTCCTACAATGAGCAGTTCTTC.

On this clone: This specimen includes other DNA sequences encoding the same CDR3. The chain carries TRBV5-1 and TRBJ2-6, with 7 positions matching TRBD1. Unmatched junction bases numbered 11, after V lost 7 bases and J lost 4 bases. The CDR3 loop spans 16 amino acids. The germline V gene has CDR1 SGHRS and CDR2 YFSETQ. In DNA form, the CDR3 reads TGCGCCAGCTCTAAACAGGGGCGTGGGGGGGCCAACGTCCTGACTTTC. Protein sequence: CASSKQGRGGANVLTF.

The chain employs TRBV2 and TRBJ2-2, with D tentatively TRBD2 (5 bases). V dropped 6 bases and J dropped 7 bases, with 18 bases sitting between them. Germline CDR1 reads SNHLY; CDR2 reads FYNNEI. There are 15 residues in the CDR3. This CDR3 is CASREVHPSGGELFF. The CDR3 DNA reads TGTGCCAGCAGGGAGGTACATCCGAGTGGCGGGGAGCTGTTTTTT. Complete variable domain (other parts from reference TRBV2 and TRBJ2-2): EPEVTQTPSHQVTQMGQEVILRCVPISNHLYFYWYRQILGQKVEFLVSFYNNEISEKSEIFDDQFSVERPDGSNFTLKIRSTKLEDSAMYFCASREVHPSGGELFFGEGSRLTVL.

This chain links TRBV10-3 with TRBJ1-3, with 7 bases identical to TRBD1. After removal of 6 bases from V and 2 bases from J, the junction contained 4 bases not matched to a gene. Germline CDR1 reads ENHRY; CDR2 reads SYGVKD. This CDR3 is built from 14 residues. The CDR3 region is CAISFGTAGNTIYF. In DNA, the CDR3 is TGTGCCATCAGCTTTGGGACAGCTGGAAACACCATATATTTT.

The chain employs TRBV6-5 and TRBJ2-7; D perhaps matches TRBD2 (5 bases). This CDR3 has 14 residues. Germline V CDR1 and CDR2: MNHEY, SVGAGI. The germline V and J ends were trimmed by 3 bases and 0 bases, with 9 bases remaining between them. CDR3 protein: CASSYVGSSYEQYF. CDR3 sequence (DNA): TGTGCCAGCAGTTATGTAGGGAGCTCCTACGAGCAGTACTTC.

The sample holds one count of this clone. This chain connects TRBV4-1 to TRBJ2-3; no clear D. The CDR3 is 15 residues long. The germline V gene encodes CDR1 MGHRA and CDR2 YSYEKL. Trimming left V 5 bases short and J 3 bases short, with 15 bases between. The CDR3 loop reads CASSLGRTGTDTQYF. DNA for the CDR3: TGCGCCAGCAGCTTGGGAAGGACGGGTACAGATACGCAGTATTTT.

The genes are TRBV6-4 and TRBJ2-1; 13 nucleotides agree with TRBD2. There are 16 residues in the CDR3. The V gene's germline CDR1 is MRHNA and CDR2 SNTAGT. Germline trimming cut 6 bases from V and 1 base from J; bases unmatched to any gene: 3. The CDR3: CASRTSGRMSYNEQFF. CDR3 bases: TGTGCCAGCAGGACTAGCGGGAGGATGTCCTACAATGAGCAGTTCTTC.

The chain joins TRBV5-1 to TRBJ2-1, with 7 bases aligning to TRBD2. With 4 bases clipped from V and 6 bases from J, the junction kept 7 bases outside the gene matches. The CDR3 is 14 residues long. Germline loops: CDR1 SGHRS, CDR2 YFSETQ. CDR3 nucleotides: TGCGCCAGCAGCCGACTAGCTGAAGGCAATGAGCAGTTCTTC. It translates to CASSRLAEGNEQFF.

This clone has just a few counts. The chain carries TRBV2 and TRBJ1-1; D not resolved. The CDR3 is made up of 13 amino acids. Germline V lookup: CDR1 SNHLY, CDR2 FYNNEI. Trimming stripped 4 bases from V and 0 bases from J, with 6 bases between. The CDR3 loop reads CASSVGMNTEAFF. The DNA for the CDR3 is TGTGCCAGCAGTGTAGGTATGAACACTGAAGCTTTCTTT.

The CDR3 here is CASSRDPPSTDTQYF. In DNA, the CDR3 is TGCGCCAGCAGTCGGGACCCCCCTAGCACAGATACGCAGTATTTT. This chain links TRBV5-1 with TRBJ2-3, with D possibly being TRBD1 or TRBD2 (5 bases each). Germline V CDR1 and CDR2: SGHRS, YFSETQ. The length of the CDR3 is 15 residues. Between the trimmed V and J ends, which lost 5 bases and 0 bases, there was a span of 13 bases.

This chain links TRBV5-4 with TRBJ2-3, with 10 bases that match TRBD2. The CDR3 extends over 16 amino acids. Germline V CDR1 and CDR2: SGHNT, YYREEE (reference sequence). Trimming took 1 base from V and 1 from J; bases not matched to a gene: 3. Here the CDR3 reads CASSLWLAGGTDTQYF. DNA of the CDR3: TGTGCCAGCAGCTTGTGGCTAGCGGGAGGCACAGATACGCAGTATTTT.

The sample holds one count of this clone. V usage is TRBV10-1 and J usage is TRBJ2-1; 10 bases map to TRBD2. The V gene end was trimmed by 6 bases and the J gene end by 9 bases; junction bases not matched to a gene: 11. The V gene's germline CDR1 is WNHNN and CDR2 SYGVQD (reference sequence). The CDR3 consists of 15 residues. DNA of the CDR3: TGCGCCAGCAGCCTAGGGACTAGCGAGCTGGGTGAGCAGTTCTTC. Translated, it gives CASSLGTSELGEQFF.

The V gene is TRBV18, the J gene TRBJ2-7; D not certain. The V gene's germline CDR1 is KGHSH and CDR2 LQKENI. V was trimmed by 3 bases and J by 6 bases, leaving 15 bases between them. This CDR3 has 14 residues. This chain's CDR3 is CASSPSMDPPEQYF. DNA for the CDR3: TGTGCCAGCTCACCTTCTATGGACCCTCCCGAGCAGTACTTC.